The 30 T cell receptor beta chains reported below all come from one sample, sequenced in a study of CD8+ T cells in alopecia areata. Time point denoted: mouse skin 3 weeks after grafting. RNA was isolated and reverse transcribed to cDNA, the sequencing template. TCRdb's copy holds only in-frame clones and misses some; the assay was immunoSEQ multiplex PCR. This sample has about 2,100 clones, each found more than once. This material consisted of skin, taken at week 3. All receptors derive from a C3H/HeJ mouse with alopecia areata. Strain haplotype (MHC): H2-k.

This clone was recorded many times. Gene names are mouse gene names. Sequencing ends 4 residues short of the CDR3 end; the germline J gene provides the rest. The chain uses TRBV13-2 and TRBJ2-7; no definite D call. CDR1 is NNHNN, CDR2 SYGAGS, per germline (reference sequence). The CDR3 length is 13 residues. The covered CDR3 bases are TGTGCCAGCGGTGATGCATACAGATAT. It encodes CASGDAYRY. The entire CDR3 protein is CASGDAYRYEQYF.

A remark on this clone: Genes and germline are mouse. The read terminates 4 residues ahead of where the CDR3 ends, so the germline J gene completes it. The V and J genes are TRBV29 and TRBJ1-1; D is perhaps TRBD1 (5 bases). In germline, CDR1 is MSHET, CDR2 SYDVDS. The CDR3 is 12 residues long. CDR3 sequence reads: CASSLWGAEVFF. The CDR3 bases that were read are TGTGCTAGCAGTTTATGGGGGGCA. Full variable domain (rest looked up from reference TRBV29 and TRBJ1-1): DMKVTQMPRYLIKRMGENVLLECGQDMSHETMYWYRQDPGLGLQLIYISYDVDSNSEGDIPKGYRVSRKKREHFSLILDSAKTNQTSVYFCASSLWGAEVFFGKGTRLTVV.

This clone appeared many times. Germline and genes here are mouse. The read terminates 4 residues before the CDR3 end, so the remaining end is supplied by the germline J gene. This chain joins TRBV13-3 and TRBJ2-7; maybe TRBD1 (6 bases). CDR3 size: 12 residues. Trimming took off 5 bases at V and 2 bases at J, with 8 bases between the two ends. Germline CDR1 is NNHDY and CDR2 is SYVADS. CDR3 DNA (partial): TGTGCCAGCAGGAAGGGGGCCTAT. Translation gives CASRKGAY. The whole CDR3 sequence is CASRKGAYEQYF.

This clone is medium-sized by share. All gene names here are mouse names. The read falls 3 residues short of the CDR3 end, and the missing part is taken from the germline J gene. The chain carries TRBV1 and TRBJ1-6, with 7 bases aligning to TRBD1. TRBJ1-6 is marked as an open reading frame, function uncertain. The CDR3 runs 15 residues. V lost 4 bases to trimming and J lost 7 bases; unmatched junction nucleotides: 7. Germline V gives CDR1 NSQYPW, CDR2 LRSPGD (reference sequence). Partial CDR3 DNA: TGCACCTGCAGTGGGATACAGGGGAGCAATTCGCCC. Encoded protein: CTCSGIQGSNSP. The CDR3 in its entirety is CTCSGIQGSNSPLYF.

By sample fraction, this clone is medium-sized. Here the gene names and germline are mouse. The read gets to within 4 residues of the CDR3 end, and the germline J gene fills in the rest. The chain carries TRBV13-1 and TRBJ2-7, with 7 bases that match TRBD2. The CDR3 contains 13 residues. V lost 3 bases, J lost 0 bases, and 0 bases stayed unmatched. The V gene's germline CDR1 is NSHNY and CDR2 SYGAGN. The sequenced part of the CDR3 DNA is TGTGCCAGCAGTGCTGGGGGCTCCTAT. Its translation is CASSAGGSY. The complete CDR3 sequence is CASSAGGSYEQYF.

This clone has at least ten counts. The germline and genes are mouse ones. The missing CDR3 end, 4 residues past where the read stops, is filled in from the germline J gene. The chain combines TRBV13-2 with TRBJ2-3, with D tentatively TRBD2 (6 bases). CDR3 size: 16 residues. Germline V gene data show CDR1 as NNHNN and CDR2 as SYGAGS (reference sequence). Trimming took off 0 bases at V and 1 base at J, with 12 bases between the two ends. The part of the CDR3 DNA that was read is TGTGCCAGCGGTGATGCAGAACTGGGAGGTGCAGAA. It yields the protein CASGDAELGGAE. The complete CDR3 protein is CASGDAELGGAETLYF.

This clone was seen only a few times. Mouse names are used for the genes. The observed sequence ends 4 residues before the CDR3 terminus, with the missing tail filled in from the germline J gene. The genes are TRBV15 and TRBJ1-2, with D perhaps matching TRBD1 (5 bases). The germline CDR1 and CDR2 sequences are SGHND and FRSKSL. CDR3 length: 13 residues. This chain's CDR3 is CASSFWGVSDYTF. The CDR3 bases that were read are TGTGCCAGCAGTTTCTGGGGGGTGAGC.

By sample share, this clone is medium-sized (0.01 to 0.1%). The genes and germline here are from mouse. The CDR3 end falls 4 residues outside the read, so it is completed with the germline J gene. The chain links TRBV5 to TRBJ2-1; TRBD2 is a possible D gene (5 bases). Germline lookup yields CDR1 LGHNA and CDR2 YNLKQL (reference sequence). This CDR3 region has 15 residues. V shed 1 base and J shed 1 base, with 8 bases lying between them. CDR3 bases read: TGTGCCAGCAGCCAAGGAATGGGGAACTATGCT. Residues: CASSQGMGNYA. The entire CDR3 protein reads CASSQGMGNYAEQFF.

Regarding this clone: The germline and genes are mouse ones. The read ends 4 residues shy of where the CDR3 ends; the end is completed using the germline J gene. V gene TRBV31 combines with J gene TRBJ2-7, with TRBD2 as a possible D gene (6 bases). This CDR3 contains 14 residues. V lost 0 bases and J 0 bases, leaving 9 bases between the germline ends. The germline CDR1 and CDR2 sequences are GKSSPN and SITVG. The CDR3 loop reads CAWSLWGFSYEQYF. The sequenced CDR3 bases are TGTGCCTGGAGTCTTTGGGGGTTCTCCTAT.

In its sample, this clone was seen many times. Gene names refer to mouse genes. CDR3 DNA, as far as it was read: TGTGCCTGGAGTCTAGAGGACTGGGTTGCAGAA. It encodes CAWSLEDWVAE. The entire CDR3 is CAWSLEDWVAETLYF. This sequence joins TRBV31 and TRBJ2-3, with TRBD2 matching 8 bases. The missing CDR3 end, 4 residues past where the read stops, is filled in from the germline J gene. The junction had 4 bases not matched to a gene; V was cut back by 0 bases and J by 2 bases. The CDR3 length is 15 residues. The V gene's germline CDR1 is GKSSPN and CDR2 SITVG.

By frequency in the sample, this clone is medium-sized. The genes are named according to mouse. The DNA ends 3 residues before the CDR3 does, and the rest of the CDR3 is filled in from the germline J gene. The chain joins TRBV19 to TRBJ1-6; 9 bases align to TRBD1. TRBJ1-6 is an ORF for which the function is uncertain. Looked up from germline, CDR1 is FNHDT and CDR2 is SITEND (reference sequence). The trim removed 4 bases at V and 8 bases at J, leaving 4 bases unmatched. This CDR3 has 14 amino acids. The sequenced part of the CDR3 DNA is TGTGCCAGCAGTCGGGACAGGGCAGATTCGCCC. Protein: CASSRDRADSP. The entire CDR3 is CASSRDRADSPLYF.

This clone has a count of ten or more. The gene names here belong to mouse. The sequence runs out 4 residues before the end of the CDR3; the remainder is reconstructed from the germline J gene. V is TRBV1 and J is TRBJ2-3; 8 bases are a match to TRBD2. CDR1 is NSQYPW and CDR2 is LRSPGD in the germline V gene (reference sequence). The J segment lost 2 bases and the V segment lost 1 base, leaving 8 bases of the junction unmatched. The CDR3 consists of 17 residues. CDR3 sequence reads: CTCSAGGGALDAETLYF. The sequenced part of the CDR3 DNA is TGCACCTGCAGTGCAGGAGGGGGGGCGCTTGATGCAGAA.

As concerns this clone: Gene and germline names: mouse. The CDR3 goes on 4 residues after the read ends, and that part is filled in from the germline J gene. The chain combines TRBV2 with TRBJ2-1; 7 bases are a match to TRBD2. J gave up 0 bases and V 4 bases, and 3 bases lay outside the gene matches. The CDR3 totals 15 residues. Germline CDR1 reads LGHNA; CDR2 reads YSYQKL. The sequenced part of the CDR3 DNA is TGTGCCAGCAGCCCAGACTGGGTTAACTATGCT. Protein product: CASSPDWVNYA. In full, the CDR3 reads CASSPDWVNYAEQFF.

This clone counts as medium-sized (0.01 to 0.1%). Gene names are mouse gene names. The read ends 4 residues before the CDR3 terminus; that terminus is restored from the germline J gene. This chain connects TRBV1 to TRBJ2-5; 9 bases map to TRBD2. Per the germline V gene, CDR1 is NSQYPW and CDR2 is LRSPGD (reference sequence). The CDR3 covers 14 residues. V trimming: 3 bases; J trimming: 2 bases; junction bases outside the gene matches: 0. This CDR3 reads CTCSAGGAQDTQYF. The DNA read from the CDR3 is TGCACCTGCAGTGCTGGGGGGGCCCAAGAC.

As to this clone: The gene names given are mouse names. Coverage ceases 4 residues before the CDR3 finishes, and the germline J gene fills in the end. The chain combines TRBV1 with TRBJ2-5; 8 bases are shared with TRBD2. Germline V gene data show CDR1 as NSQYPW and CDR2 as LRSPGD (reference sequence). The CDR3 length is 14 residues. V was pared by 3 bases and J by 2 bases, with 1 base of the junction left unmatched. The CDR3 bases that were read are TGCACCTGCAGTGCGACTGGGGTCCAAGAC. Translated: CTCSATGVQD. The entire CDR3 is CTCSATGVQDTQYF.

By proportion, this clone is medium-sized. Gene names follow the mouse nomenclature. The read halts 4 residues ahead of the CDR3 end, with the missing end drawn from the germline J gene. The V and J genes are TRBV3 and TRBJ2-3, with 9 nucleotides matching TRBD2. V lost 3 bases and J lost 1; bases outside the gene matches: 8. Germline CDR1 and CDR2: SNHLY and FYNGKV (reference sequence). The CDR3 sequence is 17 residues long. CDR3 bases read: TGTGCCAGCAGCTTCCCGGGACTGGGAATTGGTGCAGAA. Amino acids: CASSFPGLGIGAE. The complete CDR3 reads CASSFPGLGIGAETLYF.

By sample share, this clone is medium-sized. Gene names denote mouse genes. The read ends 4 residues before the CDR3 terminus; that terminus is restored from the germline J gene. This sequence joins TRBV3 and TRBJ2-5; 10 bases agree with TRBD2. Germline CDR1 is SNHLY and CDR2 is FYNGKV (reference sequence). This CDR3 is built from 13 residues. The CDR3 bases that were read are TGTGCCAGCAGCACGACTGGGGGGGAC. Protein product: CASSTTGGD. The whole CDR3 region reads CASSTTGGDTQYF.

This clone is medium-sized in the sample. Gene names refer to mouse genes. The read falls 4 residues short of the CDR3 end, and the missing part is taken from the germline J gene. This chain connects TRBV13-3 to TRBJ2-7; the match to TRBD1 covers 7 bases. The ends lost 3 bases at V and 0 bases at J; junction bases unmatched: 3. Germline CDR1 is NNHDY and CDR2 is SYVADS. This CDR3 is built from 14 residues. CDR3 DNA, as far as it was read: TGTGCCAGCAGTGGCCGGGACAGCTCCTAT. Protein: CASSGRDSSY. The whole CDR3 reads CASSGRDSSYEQYF.

Note on this clone: Germline and genes: mouse. The CDR3 goes on 4 residues after the read ends, and that part is filled in from the germline J gene. The chain recombines TRBV13-1 with TRBJ2-1; the match to TRBD1 covers 9 bases. CDR3 length equals 16 residues. Losses at the gene ends were 0 bases for V and 2 bases for J; bases not matched to a gene: 3. Germline CDR1 is NSHNY and CDR2 is SYGAGN. The DNA read from the CDR3 is TGTGCCAGCAGTGATGTGGGGACAGGGTACTATGCT. The encoded protein is CASSDVGTGYYA. The entire CDR3 reads CASSDVGTGYYAEQFF.

Note on this clone: Mouse germline and gene names are used. The covered CDR3 bases are TGTGCCAGCAGCTACGCTGGGGGGCCCCAAGAC. This sequence encodes CASSYAGGPQD. The whole CDR3 is CASSYAGGPQDTQYF. The chain joins TRBV4 to TRBJ2-5, with 8 bases fitting TRBD2. The read ends 4 residues early relative to the CDR3; the germline J gene fills the gap. Per the germline V gene, CDR1 is LGHDT and CDR2 is YNNKQL (reference sequence). The length of the CDR3 is 15 residues. The J segment lost 2 bases and the V segment lost 3 bases, leaving 4 bases of the junction unmatched.

This clone occurred many times. Gene names are mouse gene names. Read sequence stops 4 residues before the CDR3 end, and the germline J gene provides the missing end. The chain employs TRBV12-1 and TRBJ1-2, with TRBD1 matching over 9 bases. Germline values: CDR1 SGHSN, CDR2 HYEKVE. The CDR3 length is 14 residues. Trimming cost V 3 bases and J 2 bases; bases outside gene matches: 3. The CDR3 is CASSYRGRNSDYTF. The CDR3 bases that were read are TGTGCCAGCTCTTACAGGGGGCGGAACTCC. Drawing the rest from reference TRBV12-1 and TRBJ1-2, the complete variable domain is DSGVVQSPRHIIKEKGGRSVLTCIPISGHSNVVWYQQTLGKELKFLIQHYEKVERDKGFLPSRFSVQQFDDYHSEMNMSALELEDSAMYFCASSYRGRNSDYTFGSGTRLLVI.

This clone is judged medium-sized. All gene names here are mouse names. Read data end 4 residues before the CDR3 end; the end is taken from the germline J gene. This chain joins TRBV13-1 and TRBJ2-5; 10 positions agree with TRBD2. The germline V gene has CDR1 NSHNY and CDR2 SYGAGN. This CDR3 is 15 amino acids long. V dropped 0 bases and J dropped 3; count of bases not matched to a gene: 1. The CDR3 bases that were read are TGTGCCAGCAGTGATGCACTGGGGGGGCAAGAC. This translates into CASSDALGGQD. The entire CDR3 sequence reads CASSDALGGQDTQYF.

This clone came up many times. Gene names and germline match the mouse. The CDR3 region is CASSEVLGGRNTGQLYF. The sequenced part of the CDR3 DNA is TGTGCCAGCAGTGAGGTCCTGGGGGGGCGAAACACCGGG. The genes are TRBV13-1 and TRBJ2-2; 10 bases are shared with TRBD2. The read terminates 4 residues before the CDR3 end, so the remaining end is supplied by the germline J gene. The CDR3 runs to 17 residues. V shed 2 bases and J 1 base; nucleotides not matched to a gene: 5. Germline CDR1 is NSHNY and CDR2 is SYGAGN.

This clone was seen many times. Mouse gene names apply. The read ends 4 residues early relative to the CDR3; the germline J gene fills the gap. The chain joins TRBV14 to TRBJ2-1; TRBD1 matches 7 bases. Germline V gene sequence: CDR1 SGHDT, CDR2 FRDEAV. The CDR3 spans 14 residues. V was pared by 6 bases and J by 3 bases, with 6 bases of the junction left unmatched. The CDR3: CASKPGQIYAEQFF. CDR3 bases read: TGTGCCAGCAAACCGGGACAGATCTATGCT.

This clone was detected ten times or more. The gene names given are mouse names. The read comes to an end 4 residues before the CDR3 does, leaving the germline J gene to fill in the end. The gene calls are TRBV13-2 and TRBJ2-7; D perhaps matches TRBD1 (6 bases). Germline values: CDR1 NNHNN, CDR2 SYGAGS (reference sequence). The germline V and J ends were trimmed by 1 base and 0 bases, with 11 bases remaining between them. This CDR3 has 15 amino acids. The part of the CDR3 DNA that was read is TGTGCCAGCGGTGATCCGGGACAAAGCTCCTAT. This encodes CASGDPGQSSY. The complete CDR3 sequence is CASGDPGQSSYEQYF.

This clone was detected ten times or more. All gene names here are mouse names. Read data end 4 residues before the CDR3 end; the end is taken from the germline J gene. The gene calls are TRBV13-2 and TRBJ2-1; 11 bases align to TRBD2. J was trimmed by 3 bases and V by 3 bases; bases with no gene match: 2. This CDR3 has 15 residues. Germline CDR1 NNHNN, CDR2 SYGAGS (reference sequence). The CDR3 sequence: CASGAGTGGYAEQFF. The sequenced part of the CDR3 DNA is TGTGCCAGCGGTGCCGGGACTGGGGGCTATGCT.

This clone was recorded a few times. Each gene name is a mouse one. From the germline J gene comes the end of the CDR3, since the read stops 4 residues before it. The rearrangement links TRBV13-3 to TRBJ2-3; the match to TRBD1 covers 11 bases. Trimming removed 3 bases from V and 3 bases from J; junction bases left unmatched: 3. The CDR3 spans 15 residues. Looked up from germline, CDR1 is NNHDY and CDR2 is SYVADS. This chain's CDR3 is CASSGTGGGAETLYF. The sequenced part of the CDR3 DNA is TGTGCCAGCAGTGGGACAGGGGGCGGCGCAGAA.

By share of the sample, this clone is medium-sized. Genes and germline come from the mouse. The read terminates 4 residues ahead of where the CDR3 ends, so the germline J gene completes it. The chain has TRBV1 and TRBJ2-3, with D maybe TRBD1 (6 bases). The length of the CDR3 is 14 residues. Germline CDR1 NSQYPW, CDR2 LRSPGD (reference sequence). The V end was cut by 3 bases, the J end by 1 base, with 8 bases between. Partial CDR3 DNA: TGCACCTGCAGTGCCAGGGGAGGTGCAGAA. Its protein product is CTCSARGGAE. The whole CDR3 protein reads CTCSARGGAETLYF.

This clone is categorized as medium-sized (0.01 to 0.1%). Any gene name here is a mouse gene name. With the read ending 4 residues before the CDR3 end, the germline J gene is used to fill in that end. V usage is TRBV19 and J usage is TRBJ2-4; 10 positions match TRBD2. This CDR3 has 14 amino acids. Germline V gives CDR1 FNHDT, CDR2 SITEND (reference sequence). Trimming removed 5 bases from V and 3 bases from J; junction bases left unmatched: 3. Incomplete CDR3 DNA: TGTGCCAGCAGACGACTGGGGGGCCAAAAC. It yields the protein CASRRLGGQN. The entire CDR3 reads CASRRLGGQNTLYF.

This clone was observed at least ten times. Gene names denote mouse genes. The CDR3 end falls 4 residues outside the read, so it is completed with the germline J gene. The rearrangement uses TRBV13-2 and TRBJ1-1, with 9 positions matching TRBD1. This CDR3 comprises 14 residues. Germline V lookup: CDR1 NNHNN, CDR2 SYGAGS (reference sequence). With 3 bases clipped from V and 4 bases from J, the junction kept 4 bases outside the gene matches. Incomplete CDR3 DNA: TGTGCCAGCGGTGGGGACAGGGCGGGCACA. This codes for CASGGDRAGT. The complete CDR3 protein is CASGGDRAGTEVFF.